The 30 T cell receptor beta chains listed next were all sequenced from one sample in a study of OX40 agonist ivuxolimab in advanced cancers. Profiled with immunoSEQ multiplex PCR; TCRdb holds only in-frame clones, not every one. The table has 77,000 or so clones, 75% to 95% seen once. This specimen consisted of CD4+ or CD8+ T cells sorted from blood, obtained in a trial of the OX40 agonist ivuxolimab. Receptors originate from an adult with an advanced solid tumor such as melanoma, head and neck, liver or kidney cancer.

The chain carries TRBV11-2 and TRBJ1-2; maybe TRBD1 (6 bases). V lost 1 base, J lost 4 bases, and 10 bases lay in between. The CDR3 runs 14 residues. Germline CDR1 and CDR2: SGHAT and FQNNGV. CDR3 bases: TGTGCCAGCAGCTTAGTAGTAGGGGGCTATGGCTACACCTTC. It translates to CASSLVVGGYGYTF.

The chain carries TRBV5-1 and TRBJ1-3; D is unresolved. The V gene's germline CDR1 is SGHRS and CDR2 YFSETQ. With 5 bases removed from V and 0 bases from J, the gap between germline ends came to 9 bases. The CDR3 length is 14 residues. CDR3 sequence reads: CASRGDRSGNTIYF. CDR3 nucleotides: TGCGCCAGCAGGGGCGATCGCTCTGGAAACACCATATATTTT.

CDR3 nucleotides: TGTGCCAGCACCACAGGGGAACGGCCCGGGGAGCTGTTTTTT. Residues: CASTTGERPGELFF. This chain connects TRBV6-6 to TRBJ2-2, with 7 bases matching TRBD1. In germline, CDR1 is MNHNY, CDR2 SVGAGI (reference sequence). This CDR3 comprises 14 residues. V shed 7 bases, J shed 6 bases, and the junction held 8 bases outside the gene matches.

The chain is built from TRBV18 and TRBJ2-5; TRBD1 agrees at 10 bases. Looked up from germline, CDR1 is KGHSH and CDR2 is LQKENI. With V trimmed by 3 bases and J by 3 bases, 7 bases remained unmatched. The CDR3 is made up of 16 amino acids. CDR3 in DNA: TGTGCCAGCTCACCCTTACTCGGGACAGGGGAAGAGACCCAGTACTTC. This sequence encodes CASSPLLGTGEETQYF.

The genes are TRBV11-2 and TRBJ2-5; 14 nucleotides match TRBD2. The CDR3 has 18 residues. Germline CDR1 reads SGHAT; CDR2 reads FQNNGV. V gave up 3 bases and J gave up 2 bases; unmatched junction bases: 8. The CDR3 coding sequence is TGTGCCAGCAGCTTCGGACTAGCGGGAGGTGTAGAGCAAGAGACCCAGTACTTC. Translating it yields CASSFGLAGGVEQETQYF.

The rearrangement links TRBV6-1 to TRBJ2-5, with no clear D. V lost 8 bases and J 7 bases, leaving 20 bases between the germline ends. Germline V gene sequence: CDR1 MNHNS, CDR2 SASEGT. This CDR3 region has 14 residues. The CDR3 loop is CASRRSVPVPTQYF. CDR3 bases: TGTGCCAGCCGGCGGTCCGTCCCCGTCCCGACCCAGTACTTC.

The rearrangement joins TRBV11-2 to TRBJ2-5; a possible D gene is TRBD1 (5 bases). V dropped 0 bases and J dropped 5 bases, with 13 bases sitting between them. Germline V gene lookup returns CDR1 SGHAT and CDR2 FQNNGV. The CDR3 is made up of 15 amino acids. The CDR3 nucleotides read TGTGCCAGCAGCTTAGAAAGGGGATCGTGGGAGACCCAGTACTTC. Amino acid sequence: CASSLERGSWETQYF. Looking up the rest from reference TRBV11-2 and TRBJ2-5 gives the full variable domain: EAGVAQSPRYKIIEKRQSVAFWCNPISGHATLYWYQQILGQGPKLLIQFQNNGVVDDSQLPKDRFSAERLKGVDSTLKIQPAKLEDSAVYLCASSLERGSWETQYFGPGTRLLVL.

This clone was found a few times. The chain links TRBV2 to TRBJ1-1; D is unresolved. This CDR3 comprises 13 residues. The germline V and J ends were trimmed by 1 base and 5 bases, with 8 bases remaining between them. Germline V gene lookup returns CDR1 SNHLY and CDR2 FYNNEI. The CDR3 region has the DNA TGTGCCAGCAGTGAAGGGGAGGAAACTGAAGCTTTCTTT. It translates to CASSEGEETEAFF.

The rearrangement joins TRBV5-1 to TRBJ2-1; 8 bases agree with TRBD2. The trim removed 1 base at V and 8 bases at J, leaving 8 bases unmatched. The germline V gene encodes CDR1 SGHRS and CDR2 YFSETQ. The CDR3 contains 15 residues. The CDR3 sequence: CASSLNGRAIDEQFF. Written as DNA, the CDR3 is TGCGCCAGCAGCTTGAACGGGAGGGCCATCGATGAGCAGTTCTTC.

The chain links TRBV23-1 to TRBJ2-1, with D possibly matching TRBD1 (6 bases). TRBV23-1 belongs to the ORF category, with a function that is uncertain. Trimming took 2 bases from V and 8 from J, leaving 22 bases between them. The CDR3 totals 17 residues. The CDR3 DNA sequence: TGCGCCAGCAGTCAAGACGTCCGGGACACTGTCTTGCATGAGCAGTTCTTC. This sequence encodes CASSQDVRDTVLHEQFF.

The chain links TRBV5-1 to TRBJ2-7; no firm D call. There are 12 residues in the CDR3. V was pared by 4 bases and J by 6 bases, with 11 bases between. The germline CDR1 and CDR2 sequences are SGHRS and YFSETQ. The CDR3 sequence: CASSTPDSEQYF. The CDR3 nucleotides are TGCGCCAGCAGCACTCCCGATTCCGAGCAGTACTTC.

The chain couples TRBV19 to TRBJ2-1; possible D gene TRBD2, 5 bases. Trimming removed 3 bases from V and 1 base from J, with 7 bases in between. Per germline, CDR1 LNHDA and CDR2 SQIVND (reference sequence). The CDR3 is 14 amino acids. The DNA for the CDR3 is TGTGCCAGTAGTATCGGGGTTTCCTACAATGAGCAGTTCTTC. Translation: CASSIGVSYNEQFF.

This clone is a singleton in its sample. The chain recombines TRBV27 with TRBJ2-2; the match to TRBD1 covers 8 bases. This CDR3 has 14 residues. Looked up from germline, CDR1 is MNHEY and CDR2 is SMNVEV (reference sequence). V gave up 8 bases and J gave up 5 bases; unmatched junction bases: 7. The CDR3 DNA follows: TGTGCCAGCTTTTCGACAGGGGAAACCGGGGAGCTGTTTTTT. This codes for CASFSTGETGELFF.

The CDR3 reads CASRGTTGDTGELFF. The CDR3 DNA reads as TGCGCCAGCAGAGGAACTACAGGGGACACCGGGGAGCTGTTTTTT. V and J are TRBV10-1 and TRBJ2-2, with 7 nucleotides matching TRBD1. V lost 6 bases and J lost 3; bases outside the gene matches: 7. This CDR3 comprises 15 residues. Germline assignment: CDR1 WNHNN and CDR2 SYGVQD (reference sequence).

The rearrangement links TRBV7-2 to TRBJ2-6, with TRBD2 as a possible D gene (6 bases). CDR1 and CDR2 (germline): SGHTA, FQGNSA. This CDR3 is 17 amino acids long. Trimming left V 2 bases short and J 4 bases short, with 15 bases between. The CDR3, as DNA: TGTGCCAGCAGCTTAAGTGGAGGGCTTGCGGGGGCCAACGTCCTGACTTTC. Protein sequence: CASSLSGGLAGANVLTF.

This clone is a singleton in its sample. V gene TRBV25-1 combines with J gene TRBJ1-2, with D unresolved. The CDR3 is 14 amino acids. Germline CDR1 MGHDK, CDR2 SYGVNS. V was trimmed by 3 bases and J by 4 bases, leaving 12 bases between them. CDR3 sequence (DNA): TGTGCCAGCAGTGAGTTTAACAGTCCCTATGGCTACACCTTC. This codes for CASSEFNSPYGYTF.

The genes are TRBV6-4 and TRBJ1-5, with D hard to call. With 0 bases removed from V and 2 bases from J, the gap between germline ends came to 8 bases. The CDR3 has 15 residues. CDR1 and CDR2 from the germline V gene are MRHNA and SNTAGT. The CDR3 loop is CASSDSTVGNQPQHF. CDR3 coding DNA: TGTGCCAGCAGTGACTCGACCGTCGGCAATCAGCCCCAGCATTTT.

This chain connects TRBV7-6 to TRBJ2-2, with D maybe TRBD2 (7 bases). The CDR3 extends over 17 amino acids. V dropped 2 bases and J dropped 7 bases, with 20 bases sitting between them. Germline CDR1 is SGHVS and CDR2 is FNYEAQ. CDR3 protein: CASSLSPRGGEDGELFF. Here the CDR3 DNA reads TGTGCCAGCAGCTTAAGCCCGAGAGGGGGGGAGGACGGGGAGCTGTTTTTT.

This clone was counted only a few times. V usage is TRBV5-6 and J usage is TRBJ1-2, with 8 nucleotides matching TRBD1. The CDR3 consists of 14 residues. Unmatched junction bases numbered 8, after V lost 3 bases and J lost 7 bases. CDR1 is SGHDT, CDR2 YYEEEE, per germline. The CDR3 sequence: CASSYEGTGAGYTF. The CDR3 region has the DNA TGTGCCAGCAGCTACGAAGGGACAGGAGCTGGCTACACCTTC.

The chain employs TRBV2 and TRBJ1-2; perhaps TRBD1 as D (6 bases). V was shortened by 2 bases and J by 4 bases, with 14 bases between the two germline ends. In germline, CDR1 is SNHLY, CDR2 FYNNEI. The CDR3 consists of 15 residues. CDR3: CASSELQGTIYGYTF. For the CDR3, the DNA is TGTGCCAGCAGTGAACTGCAGGGGACTATCTATGGCTACACCTTC. The entire variable domain, with the rest obtained from reference TRBV2 and TRBJ1-2, is as follows: EPEVTQTPSHQVTQMGQEVILRCVPISNHLYFYWYRQILGQKVEFLVSFYNNEISEKSEIFDDQFSVERPDGSNFTLKIRSTKLEDSAMYFCASSELQGTIYGYTFGSGTRLTVV.

The chain couples TRBV19 to TRBJ1-1; D perhaps matches TRBD1 (6 bases). Germline CDR1 LNHDA, CDR2 SQIVND (reference sequence). The CDR3 runs to 14 residues. Trimming took off 7 bases at V and 4 bases at J, with 16 bases between the two ends. CDR3 sequence (DNA): TGTGCCAGTAACCTCGCGGGGGGGCTCACTGAAGCTTTCTTT. This translates into CASNLAGGLTEAFF.

This CDR3 is CASSLRGSYEQYF. The CDR3 nucleotides read TGTGCCAGCAGCTTACGGGGCTCCTACGAGCAGTACTTC. V and J are TRBV7-3 and TRBJ2-7; D is possibly TRBD2 (5 bases). CDR1 and CDR2 from the germline V gene are SGHTA and FQGTGA. The CDR3 is 13 amino acids. The ends were cut back, 2 bases at V and 0 bases at J, with 5 bases in the middle.

This chain connects TRBV6-1 to TRBJ1-2; unclear D gene. V was clipped by 3 bases and J by 3 bases, with 8 bases between them. Germline V gene data show CDR1 as MNHNS and CDR2 as SASEGT. The CDR3 length is 13 residues. DNA of the CDR3: TGTGCCAGCAGTGATGGGAGGGACTATGGCTACACCTTC. Its protein is CASSDGRDYGYTF.

The J gene is TRBJ2-1, the V gene TRBV6-1; 16 bases are shared with TRBD2. The length of the CDR3 is 16 residues. Germline V gives CDR1 MNHNS, CDR2 SASEGT. V dropped 4 bases and J dropped 7; count of bases not matched to a gene: 4. The CDR3 region is CASSAQGLAGGNEQFF. DNA for the CDR3: TGTGCCAGCAGTGCGCAGGGACTAGCGGGGGGGAATGAGCAGTTCTTC.

Regarding this clone: One end of the junction fails to match germline, which may point to a read error. J is TRBJ1-1 and V is TRBV18, with D perhaps TRBD1 (6 bases). The CDR3 is 11 amino acids. The germline V gene encodes CDR1 KGHSH and CDR2 LQKENI. The CDR3 bases are TGTGCCAGCTCACAGGGGGGAGATGGCGAATTT. This translates into CASSQGGDGEF. Together with reference TRBV18 and TRBJ1-1, the CDR3 gives the full variable domain: NAGVMQNPRHLVRRRGQEARLRCSPMKGHSHVYWYRQLPEEGLKFMVYLQKENIIDESGMPKERFSAEFPKEGPSILRIQQVVRGDSAAYFCASSQGGDGEFGQGTRLTVV.

The rearrangement joins TRBV11-3 to TRBJ2-1; 13 bases are a match to TRBD2. Trimming at V came to 4 bases and at J to 2 bases, leaving 2 bases not matched to a gene. The CDR3 length is 16 residues. CDR1 SGHNT and CDR2 YENEEA come from the germline V gene. CDR3 DNA: TGTGCCAGCAGCTCGACTAGCGGGAGGACCTACAATGAGCAGTTCTTC. Translating it yields CASSSTSGRTYNEQFF.

The chain has TRBV7-9 and TRBJ2-5; D remains unclear. The CDR3 length is 17 residues. Trimming pared 1 base from V and 2 bases from J, leaving 17 bases between. Germline CDR1 SEHNR, CDR2 FQNEAQ (reference sequence). In nucleotides, the CDR3 is TGTGCCAGCAGCTTAGAGGGTGGCCCGACTTTACAAGAGACCCAGTACTTC. This encodes CASSLEGGPTLQETQYF.

The chain couples TRBV25-1 to TRBJ2-5; 9 nucleotides match TRBD2. The CDR3 is 18 residues long. Germline V gives CDR1 MGHDK, CDR2 SYGVNS. J gave up 2 bases and V 1 base, and 11 bases lay outside the gene matches. Written as DNA, the CDR3 is TGTGCCAGCAGTGAATGGGCTAGCGGGATGGGGGTACAAGAGACCCAGTACTTC. Translation gives CASSEWASGMGVQETQYF.

V gene TRBV7-3 combines with J gene TRBJ2-1; D gene unclear. Germline-derived CDR1 and CDR2 are SGHTA and FQGTGA. CDR3 length: 13 amino acids. The V and J ends lost 3 bases and 8 bases respectively, with 11 bases between them. CDR3 protein: CASSFGRVDEQFF. The CDR3 bases are TGTGCCAGCAGCTTCGGAAGGGTTGATGAGCAGTTCTTC.

The chain recombines TRBV9 with TRBJ2-7; maybe TRBD2 (6 bases). CDR1 is SGDLS, CDR2 YYNGEE, per germline. The CDR3 contains 14 residues. V lost 3 bases, J lost 5 bases, and 15 bases lay in between. The CDR3 nucleotides are TGTGCCAGCAGCGCCGGGAGTATACGCGACGAGCAGTACTTC. Its protein is CASSAGSIRDEQYF.